These 18 T cell receptor beta chains were sequenced from one sample in a study of CD8 T cells in ankylosing spondylitis. TCRdb re-derived calls from the 5' RACE reads in MiXCR, one entry per CDR3 protein. The sample holds 200,000 or so distinct CDR3 sequences; approximately 13% are singletons and the top ten take around 10%. The sequenced material came from blood, either unsorted or a sorted T cell fraction (not recorded which). Source of these receptors: a female donor with ankylosing spondylitis or in good health (not recorded which).

This clonotype occurred a few times. This chain links TRBV5-1 with TRBJ2-3, with D perhaps matching TRBD1 or TRBD2 (6 bases each). This CDR3 contains 15 residues. CDR1 is SGHRS and CDR2 is YFSETQ in the germline V gene. V was shortened by 0 bases and J by 4 bases, with 12 bases between the two germline ends. The CDR3 sequence is CASSLAPGEADTQYF. The CDR3 region has the DNA TGCGCCAGCAGCTTGGCCCCAGGGGAGGCAGATACGCAGTATTTT.

This clonotype was seen a single time. A much larger clone lies a single base off, so this may be a read error. The chain links TRBV24-1 to TRBJ2-7; tentatively, D is TRBD2 (5 bases). Trimming shortened V by 4 bases and J by 6 bases, and 12 bases separated the two germline ends. This CDR3 contains 13 residues. Germline CDR1 reads KGHDR; CDR2 reads SFDVKD. The CDR3 region has the DNA TGTGCCACCAGTGACCGGTTCGGAGGCGAGCAGTACTTC. Protein: CATSDRFGGEQYF.

Of note for this clonotype: A much bigger clone sits one base away, suggesting this may be a read error. The genes are TRBV12-3 or TRBV12-4 and TRBJ1-4; possible D gene TRBD1, 6 bases. Trimming cost V 7 bases and J 8 bases, with 17 bases left between them. This CDR3 has 14 amino acids. The CDR3, as DNA: TGTGCCAGCACCCTGTCAAGGGGGGGGGAAAAACTGTTTTTT. Translated: CASTLSRGGEKLFF.

This clonotype was observed a handful of times. The V call is TRBV12-3 or TRBV12-4, the J call TRBJ2-7; weak D call: TRBD1 (6 bases). The CDR3 sequence is 14 residues long. V was pared by 6 bases and J by 4 bases, with 16 bases between. This CDR3 is CASSPGDPPYEQYF. CDR3 nucleotide sequence: TGTGCCAGCAGCCCAGGGGACCCACCTTACGAGCAGTACTTC.

Comments on this clonotype: Just one base apart from a much larger clone, this may be a read error. The chain employs TRBV20-1 and TRBJ1-5; TRBD1 is a possible D gene (5 bases). Germline CDR1 is DFQATT and CDR2 is SNEGSKA (reference sequence). The CDR3 runs to 14 residues. The CDR3 protein is CSAITGGPHQLQHF. For the CDR3, the DNA is TGCAGTGCAATAACAGGCGGACCTCATCAGCTCCAGCATTTT.

This clonotype was found many times. This rearrangement joins TRBV5-6 to TRBJ2-7, with 7 bases identical to TRBD2. CDR3 length: 14 amino acids. CDR1 and CDR2 from the germline V gene are SGHDT and YYEEEE. V lost 2 bases, J lost 4 bases, and 6 bases stayed unmatched. In DNA form, the CDR3 reads TGTGCCAGCAGCTTCGCGGGAGATTGGTACGAGCAGTACTTC. It encodes CASSFAGDWYEQYF.

This clonotype was counted a few times. V and J are TRBV20-1 and TRBJ2-3; 9 bases are shared with TRBD2. This CDR3 is built from 15 residues. V was pared by 6 bases and J by 3 bases, with 10 bases of the junction left unmatched. Looked up from germline, CDR1 is DFQATT and CDR2 is SNEGSKA (reference sequence). The CDR3 coding sequence is TGCAGTGCCCTACGGATAGCGGGAGTAACAGATACGCAGTATTTT. This sequence encodes CSALRIAGVTDTQYF.

This clonotype was observed a few times. The chain is built from TRBV4-1 and TRBJ2-1, with 11 bases matching TRBD2. J lost 7 bases, V lost 4 bases, and 6 bases had no gene match. Germline assignment: CDR1 MGHRA and CDR2 YSYEKL. The CDR3 has 15 residues. The CDR3 sequence is CASSPGLADRNEQFF. The CDR3, as DNA: TGCGCCAGCAGCCCGGGACTAGCGGATAGGAATGAGCAGTTCTTC.

This clonotype was observed many times. This rearrangement joins TRBV9 to TRBJ2-1, with D possibly being TRBD2 (6 bases). The V and J ends lost 3 bases and 9 bases respectively, with 10 bases between them. Germline CDR1 SGDLS, CDR2 YYNGEE. The CDR3 extends over 12 amino acids. CDR3 in amino acids: CASSGTSSEQFF. DNA of the CDR3: TGTGCCAGCAGCGGAACTAGCAGTGAGCAGTTCTTC.

The genes are TRBV6-2 or TRBV6-3 and TRBJ2-1; TRBD1 agrees at 10 bases. V lost 8 bases, J lost 4 bases, and 11 bases stayed unmatched. This CDR3 is 16 amino acids long. Germline V gives CDR1 MNHEY, CDR2 SVGEGT. CDR3 bases: TGTGCCAGCTCCACCGACGACAGGGGGCGTTACAATGAGCAGTTCTTC. This gives the protein CASSTDDRGRYNEQFF.

This clonotype was counted many times. The CDR3 spells CASSVQGLGATNEKLFF. The CDR3 coding sequence is TGTGCCAGCAGCGTACAAGGTCTAGGAGCAACTAATGAAAAACTGTTTTTT. The chain couples TRBV9 to TRBJ1-4, with D unclear. The CDR3 consists of 17 residues. Germline values: CDR1 SGDLS, CDR2 YYNGEE. Trimming stripped 1 base from V and 0 bases from J, with 13 bases between. Variable domain in full (rest from reference TRBV9 and TRBJ1-4): DSGVTQTPKHLITATGQRVTLRCSPRSGDLSVYWYQQSLDQGLQFLIQYYNGEERAKGNILERFSAQQFPDLHSELNLSSLELGDSALYFCASSVQGLGATNEKLFFGSGTQLSVL.

This clonotype was counted many times. V is TRBV28 and J is TRBJ1-1; 9 nucleotides align to TRBD1. Germline CDR1 MDHEN, CDR2 SYDVKM. V shed 1 base, J shed 1 base, and the junction held 10 bases outside the gene matches. The CDR3 runs to 18 residues. DNA of the CDR3: TGTGCCAGCAGTTTATTATCACCGGGACAGGGAAAGAACACTGAAGCTTTCTTT. Translation: CASSLLSPGQGKNTEAFF.

This clonotype has at least ten counts. V is TRBV5-1 and J is TRBJ2-2; the D gene is possibly TRBD2 (5 bases). Looked up from germline, CDR1 is SGHRS and CDR2 is YFSETQ. This CDR3 region has 16 residues. Between the trimmed V and J ends, which lost 0 bases and 4 bases, there was a span of 13 bases. CDR3 protein: CASSLALELPTGELFF. The CDR3 DNA is TGCGCCAGCAGCTTGGCACTAGAGTTGCCCACCGGGGAGCTGTTTTTT.

This clonotype was seen ten or more times. The V gene is TRBV7-2, the J gene TRBJ2-3; D is uncertain. The CDR3 sequence is 15 residues long. Trimming cost V 5 bases and J 4 bases, with 16 bases left between them. Germline V gives CDR1 SGHTA, CDR2 FQGNSA. The CDR3 spells CASSRDVPSPDTQYF. CDR3 bases: TGTGCCAGCAGCCGAGATGTGCCAAGCCCAGATACGCAGTATTTT.

This clonotype was picked up a small number of times. In nucleotides, the CDR3 is TGTGCCAGCAGCCCTGGGACTACGGTGGTCACCGGGGAGCTGTTTTTT. Amino acids: CASSPGTTVVTGELFF. The chain couples TRBV7-7 to TRBJ2-2; 7 bases match TRBD2. V dropped 5 bases and J dropped 4; count of bases not matched to a gene: 10. CDR3 size: 16 residues. Per the germline V gene, CDR1 is SSHAT and CDR2 is FNYEAQ (reference sequence).

In its sample, this clonotype was seen many times. This chain joins TRBV7-3 and TRBJ2-2; the D gene is possibly TRBD2 (5 bases). There are 13 residues in the CDR3. Germline assignment: CDR1 SGHTA and CDR2 FQGTGA. The V end lost 6 bases, the J end lost 7 bases, and 12 bases lay between the germline ends. The CDR3: CASRRGLIGELFF. The CDR3 nucleotides read TGTGCCAGCAGAAGAGGGCTCATCGGGGAGCTGTTTTTT.

This clonotype has only a few counts. This chain links TRBV7-3 with TRBJ2-3; the D gene is possibly TRBD1 (5 bases). This CDR3 region has 17 residues. V was cut by 4 bases and J by 0 bases, with 17 bases left in between. The germline gives CDR1 SGHTA, CDR2 FQGTGA. CDR3 in DNA: TGTGCCAGCAGCTCACCGTTGGGGCAGATAAGCACAGATACGCAGTATTTT. Residues: CASSSPLGQISTDTQYF. Using reference TRBV7-3 and TRBJ2-3 for the parts outside the CDR3, the full variable domain is GAGVSQTPSNKVTEKGKYVELRCDPISGHTALYWYRQSLGQGPEFLIYFQGTGAADDSGLPNDRFFAVRPEGSVSTLKIQRTERGDSAVYLCASSSPLGQISTDTQYFGPGTRLTVL.

Ten or more counts support this clonotype. J is TRBJ1-1 and V is TRBV7-2; D ambiguous. This CDR3 spans 15 amino acids. CDR1 and CDR2 from the germline V gene are SGHTA and FQGNSA. Trimming pared 5 bases from V and 1 base from J, leaving 14 bases between. CDR3 in DNA: TGTGCCAGCAGCCAATGGGTCTCAAGGAACACTGAAGCTTTCTTT. This codes for CASSQWVSRNTEAFF.